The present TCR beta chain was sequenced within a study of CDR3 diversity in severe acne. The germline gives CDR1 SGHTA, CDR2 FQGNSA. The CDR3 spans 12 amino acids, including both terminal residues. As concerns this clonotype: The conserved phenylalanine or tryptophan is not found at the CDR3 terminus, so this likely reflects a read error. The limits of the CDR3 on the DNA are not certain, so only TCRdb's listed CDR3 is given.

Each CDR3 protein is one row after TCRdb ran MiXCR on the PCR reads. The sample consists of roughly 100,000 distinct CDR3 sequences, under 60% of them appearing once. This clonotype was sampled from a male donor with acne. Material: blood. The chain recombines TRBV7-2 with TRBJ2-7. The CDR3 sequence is CASSLPGYERYL.